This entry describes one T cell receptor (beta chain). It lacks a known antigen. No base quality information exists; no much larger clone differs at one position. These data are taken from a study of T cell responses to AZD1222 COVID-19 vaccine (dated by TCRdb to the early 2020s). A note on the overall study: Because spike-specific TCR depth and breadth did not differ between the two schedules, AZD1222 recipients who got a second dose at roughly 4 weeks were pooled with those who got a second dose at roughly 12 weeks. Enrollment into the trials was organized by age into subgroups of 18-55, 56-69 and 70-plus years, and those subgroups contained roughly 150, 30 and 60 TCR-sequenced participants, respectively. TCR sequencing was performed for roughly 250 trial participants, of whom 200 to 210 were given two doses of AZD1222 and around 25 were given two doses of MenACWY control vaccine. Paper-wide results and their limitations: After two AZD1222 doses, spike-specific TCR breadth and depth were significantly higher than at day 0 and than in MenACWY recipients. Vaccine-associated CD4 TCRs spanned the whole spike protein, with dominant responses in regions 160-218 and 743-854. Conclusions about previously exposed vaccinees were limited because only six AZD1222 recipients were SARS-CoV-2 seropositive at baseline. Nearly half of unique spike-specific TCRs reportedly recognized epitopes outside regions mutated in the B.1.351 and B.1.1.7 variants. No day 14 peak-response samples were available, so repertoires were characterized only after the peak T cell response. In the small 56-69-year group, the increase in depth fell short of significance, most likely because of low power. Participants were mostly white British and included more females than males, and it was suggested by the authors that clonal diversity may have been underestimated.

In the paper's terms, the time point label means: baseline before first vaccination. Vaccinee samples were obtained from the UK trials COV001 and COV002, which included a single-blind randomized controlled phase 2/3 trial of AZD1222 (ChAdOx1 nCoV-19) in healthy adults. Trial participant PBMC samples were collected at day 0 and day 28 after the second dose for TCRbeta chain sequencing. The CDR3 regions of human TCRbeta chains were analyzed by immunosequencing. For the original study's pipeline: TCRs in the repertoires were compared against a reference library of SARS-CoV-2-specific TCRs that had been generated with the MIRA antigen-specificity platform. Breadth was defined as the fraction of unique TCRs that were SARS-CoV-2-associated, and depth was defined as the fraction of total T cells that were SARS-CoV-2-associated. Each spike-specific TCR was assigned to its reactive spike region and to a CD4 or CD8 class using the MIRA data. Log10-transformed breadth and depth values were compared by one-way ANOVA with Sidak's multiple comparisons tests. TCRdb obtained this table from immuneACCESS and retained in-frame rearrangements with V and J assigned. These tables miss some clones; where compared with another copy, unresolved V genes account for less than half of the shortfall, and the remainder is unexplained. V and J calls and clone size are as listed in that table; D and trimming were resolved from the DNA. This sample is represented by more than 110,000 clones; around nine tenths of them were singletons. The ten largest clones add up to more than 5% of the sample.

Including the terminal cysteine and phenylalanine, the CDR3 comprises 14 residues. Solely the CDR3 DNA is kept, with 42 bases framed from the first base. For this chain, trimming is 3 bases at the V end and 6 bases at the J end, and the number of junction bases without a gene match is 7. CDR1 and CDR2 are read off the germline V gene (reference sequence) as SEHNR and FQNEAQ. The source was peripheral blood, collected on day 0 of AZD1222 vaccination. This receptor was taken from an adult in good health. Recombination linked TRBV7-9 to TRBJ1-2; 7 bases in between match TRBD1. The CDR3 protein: CASSFRQGDNGYTF. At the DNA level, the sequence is TGTGCCAGCAGCTTCAGACAGGGAGACAATGGCTACACCTTC.